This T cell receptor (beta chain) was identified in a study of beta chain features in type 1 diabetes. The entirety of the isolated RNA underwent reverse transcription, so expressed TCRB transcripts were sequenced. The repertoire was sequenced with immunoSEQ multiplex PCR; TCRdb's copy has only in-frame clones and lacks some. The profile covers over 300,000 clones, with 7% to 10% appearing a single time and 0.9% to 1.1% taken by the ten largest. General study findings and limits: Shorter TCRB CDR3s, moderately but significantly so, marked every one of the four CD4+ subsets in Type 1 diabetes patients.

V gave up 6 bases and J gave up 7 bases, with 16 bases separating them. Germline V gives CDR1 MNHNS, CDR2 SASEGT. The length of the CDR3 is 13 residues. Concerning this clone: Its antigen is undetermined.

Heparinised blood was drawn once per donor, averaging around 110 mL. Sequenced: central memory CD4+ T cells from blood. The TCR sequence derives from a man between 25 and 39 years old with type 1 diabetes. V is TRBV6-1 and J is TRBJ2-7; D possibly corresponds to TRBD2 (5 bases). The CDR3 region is CASSRRGKEEQYF. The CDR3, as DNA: TGTGCCAGCAGCAGGAGAGGGAAAGAGGAGCAGTACTTC.